The 9 T cell receptor beta chains given below trace back to one sample, sequenced in a study of CD8 T cells in Susac syndrome. Roughly 0.45 to 1 ug RNA was reverse transcribed with random hexamers. Each CDR3 protein gets one entry after TCRdb re-called the immunoSEQ multiplex PCR reads with MiXCR. The sample consists of about 130,000 distinct CDR3 sequences, about 95% of them appearing once. The source material was CD4+ T cells from PBMCs. The source of these receptors is a human donor in good health.

The V and J genes are TRBV7-2 and TRBJ1-4; 7 nucleotides match TRBD1. J was trimmed by 5 bases and V by 0 bases; bases with no gene match: 3. There are 15 residues in the CDR3. CDR1 is SGHTA, CDR2 FQGNSA, per germline. CDR3 in amino acids: CASSLADRRNEKLFF. In DNA, the CDR3 is TGTGCCAGCAGCTTAGCGGACAGGAGGAATGAAAAACTGTTTTTT.

This chain connects TRBV5-4 to TRBJ2-6, with a tentative D call TRBD1 (5 bases). This CDR3 is built from 17 residues. The V end lost 4 bases, the J end lost 0 bases, and 14 bases lay between the germline ends. Germline lookup yields CDR1 SGHNT and CDR2 YYREEE (reference sequence). CDR3 sequence (DNA): TGTGCCAGCAGCCCTCTCGCAGGGAACTCTGGGGCCAACGTCCTGACTTTC. Encoded protein: CASSPLAGNSGANVLTF.

This sequence joins TRBV29-1 and TRBJ2-1; D possibly corresponds to TRBD1 (6 bases). From germline, CDR1 is SQVTM and CDR2 ANQGSEA. V was pared by 2 bases and J by 10 bases, with 15 bases between. The CDR3 runs 13 residues. CDR3 nucleotide sequence: TGCAGCGTTGAAACAGGGTTCTGGAGGGAGCAGTTCTTC. Its protein product is CSVETGFWREQFF.

V gene TRBV18 combines with J gene TRBJ1-2; 7 positions match TRBD1. The CDR3 covers 14 residues. V trimming: 6 bases; J trimming: 6 bases; junction bases outside the gene matches: 10. From germline, CDR1 is KGHSH and CDR2 LQKENI. DNA of the CDR3: TGTGCCAGCTCCATACAAGGGGGCGATGATGGCTACACCTTC. Its translation is CASSIQGGDDGYTF.

The chain's CDR3 is CASTMDGRVTGELFF. The CDR3, as DNA: TGTGCCAGCACGATGGACGGGCGGGTCACCGGGGAGCTGTTTTTT. The chain is built from TRBV6-5 and TRBJ2-2, with a weak D call TRBD2 (5 bases). CDR3 length: 15 amino acids. Germline loops: CDR1 MNHEY, CDR2 SVGAGI. Trimming took off 7 bases at V and 4 bases at J, with 16 bases between the two ends.

The chain combines TRBV5-1 with TRBJ2-3, with a tentative D call TRBD2 (5 bases). The CDR3 runs to 15 residues. Germline V gene data show CDR1 as SGHRS and CDR2 as YFSETQ. Trimming pared 1 base from V and 0 bases from J, leaving 9 bases between. CDR3 bases: TGCGCCAGCAGCTTGCGCGGAGGAAGCACAGATACGCAGTATTTT. This codes for CASSLRGGSTDTQYF.

In its sample, this clonotype was seen once. The chain uses TRBV28 and TRBJ1-5; 7 nucleotides match TRBD1. The germline V gene has CDR1 MDHEN and CDR2 SYDVKM. The ends lost 5 bases at V and 0 bases at J; junction bases unmatched: 7. The CDR3 totals 16 residues. CDR3 sequence: CASSEPRGDSNQPQHF. CDR3 nucleotide sequence: TGTGCCAGCAGTGAGCCCAGGGGGGATAGCAATCAGCCCCAGCATTTT. Full variable domain (outside the CDR3, taken from reference TRBV28 and TRBJ1-5): DVKVTQSSRYLVKRTGEKVFLECVQDMDHENMFWYRQDPGLGLRLIYFSYDVKMKEKGDIPEGYSVSREKKERFSLILESASTNQTSMYLCASSEPRGDSNQPQHFGDGTRLSIL.

The chain couples TRBV15 to TRBJ1-2; D is uncertain. CDR3 size: 12 residues. Germline V CDR1 and CDR2: LNHNV, YYDKDF (reference sequence). The V end lost 3 bases, the J end lost 8 bases, and 10 bases lay between the germline ends. Written as DNA, the CDR3 is TGTGCCACCAGCAGGGGAGAAGGGGGCTACACCTTC. Translated, it gives CATSRGEGGYTF.

The chain joins TRBV29-1 to TRBJ2-3; 10 positions match TRBD1. Germline-derived CDR1 and CDR2 are SQVTM and ANQGSEA. The trim removed 6 bases at V and 4 bases at J, leaving 4 bases unmatched. The CDR3 extends over 13 amino acids. The CDR3 loop is CSVRTGGADTQYF. CDR3 bases: TGCAGCGTCCGGACAGGGGGTGCAGATACGCAGTATTTT.